These 16 T cell receptor beta chains originate from one sample sequenced in a study of blood T cell repertoires in COVID-19. Profiling relied on immunoSEQ multiplex PCR, and the TCRdb table lists in-frame clones only, not all of them. Counted here are 150,000 to 200,000 clones, over 80% occurring once; the ten biggest clones make up 10% to 15%. The material sequenced was PBMCs or T cells enriched from blood (not recorded which). The receptors were sampled from an older woman who had recovered from COVID-19.

CDR3 bases: TGTGCCACCGTACCAGACCGGGGGGTTTACGAGCAGTACTTC. The encoded protein is CATVPDRGVYEQYF. The genes are TRBV24-1 and TRBJ2-7; 7 bases are shared with TRBD2. Germline CDR1 and CDR2: KGHDR and SFDVKD. The CDR3 spans 14 residues. V shed 9 bases, J shed 4 bases, and the junction held 11 bases outside the gene matches.

The CDR3 region is CASSSDRGGSGYTF. The CDR3 bases are TGCGCCAGCAGCTCTGACAGGGGTGGTAGTGGCTACACCTTC. The chain employs TRBV5-1 and TRBJ1-2; TRBD1 matches 8 bases. V was pared by 3 bases and J by 7 bases, with 8 bases of the junction left unmatched. CDR1 and CDR2 (germline): SGHRS, YFSETQ. This CDR3 has 14 amino acids. The variable domain in full, with the rest retrieved from reference TRBV5-1 and TRBJ1-2, is KAGVTQTPRYLIKTRGQQVTLSCSPISGHRSVSWYQQTPGQGLQFLFEYFSETQRNKGNFPGRFSGRQFSNSRSEMNVSTLELGDSALYLCASSSDRGGSGYTFGSGTRLTVV.

This chain uses TRBV5-1 with TRBJ2-3, with D possibly matching TRBD2 (7 bases). Germline CDR1 is SGHRS and CDR2 is YFSETQ. This CDR3 contains 15 residues. V lost 1 base and J 5 bases, leaving 14 bases between the germline ends. The CDR3 reads CASSLSRGLEDTQYF. The CDR3 nucleotides read TGCGCCAGCAGCTTGTCGCGGGGGCTAGAAGATACGCAGTATTTT.

The chain couples TRBV29-1 to TRBJ1-5, with 8 nucleotides matching TRBD1. The CDR3 contains 14 residues. Germline loops: CDR1 SQVTM, CDR2 ANQGSEA. The trim removed 4 bases at V and 7 bases at J, leaving 9 bases unmatched. The CDR3 loop is CSVATGGRGQPQHF. The CDR3 DNA follows: TGCAGCGTTGCCACAGGGGGAAGGGGGCAGCCCCAGCATTTT.

This chain links TRBV7-6 with TRBJ1-4, with 8 bases fitting TRBD1. Per germline, CDR1 SGHVS and CDR2 FNYEAQ. CDR3 length: 17 amino acids. With V trimmed by 1 base and J by 2 bases, 6 bases remained unmatched. In nucleotides, the CDR3 is TGTGCCAGCAGCTTAGGGGGCAGGGGGCCGACTAATGAAAAACTGTTTTTT. It yields the protein CASSLGGRGPTNEKLFF. Filled out from reference TRBV7-6 and TRBJ1-4, the complete variable domain reads GAGVSQSPRYKVTKRGQDVALRCDPISGHVSLYWYRQALGQGPEFLTYFNYEAQQDKSGLPNDRFSAERPEGSISTLTIQRTEQRDSAMYRCASSLGGRGPTNEKLFFGSGTQLSVL.

The chain employs TRBV7-2 and TRBJ1-2; D perhaps matches TRBD1 (5 bases). CDR3 length equals 14 residues. Per germline, CDR1 SGHTA and CDR2 FQGNSA. The V end was cut by 4 bases, the J end by 8 bases, with 17 bases between. CDR3 sequence: CASSSRWGDRGYTF. The CDR3 region has the DNA TGTGCCAGCAGCTCACGATGGGGGGACCGAGGCTACACCTTC.

The V call is TRBV5-1, the J call TRBJ2-2, with D uncertain. The CDR3 length is 13 residues. The V end was cut by 5 bases, the J end by 7 bases, with 12 bases between. Germline CDR1 is SGHRS and CDR2 is YFSETQ. CDR3 protein: CASSFRGDGELFF. The CDR3 DNA sequence: TGCGCCAGCAGTTTCCGAGGTGACGGGGAGCTGTTTTTT.

V usage is TRBV27 and J usage is TRBJ2-6; TRBD2 might be the D (5 bases). Looked up from germline, CDR1 is MNHEY and CDR2 is SMNVEV (reference sequence). Deletions cut 1 base from V and 2 bases from J, with 6 bases between. The CDR3 covers 15 residues. The chain's CDR3 is CASSLFGTGANVLTF. Written as DNA, the CDR3 is TGTGCCAGCAGTTTATTCGGGACTGGGGCCAACGTCCTGACTTTC. Variable domain in full (rest from reference TRBV27 and TRBJ2-6): EAQVTQNPRYLITVTGKKLTVTCSQNMNHEYMSWYRQDPGLGLRQIYYSMNVEVTDKGDVPEGYKVSRKEKRNFPLILESPSPNQTSLYFCASSLFGTGANVLTFGAGSRLTVL.

The chain is built from TRBV7-9 and TRBJ2-7; TRBD2 matches at 10 bases. The CDR3 length is 14 residues. CDR1 and CDR2 from the germline V gene are SEHNR and FQNEAQ (reference sequence). With V trimmed by 4 bases and J by 3 bases, 3 bases remained unmatched. The CDR3 region is CASSSPSGSYEQYF. CDR3 in DNA: TGTGCCAGCAGCTCTCCTAGCGGGAGCTACGAGCAGTACTTC.

J is TRBJ2-1 and V is TRBV24-1; 10 nucleotides match TRBD1. V shed 4 bases and J 0 bases; nucleotides not matched to a gene: 2. The germline CDR1 and CDR2 sequences are KGHDR and SFDVKD. The CDR3 runs to 16 residues. The CDR3 loop reads CATSDRTGGSYNEQFF. In nucleotides, the CDR3 is TGTGCCACCAGTGACAGGACAGGGGGCTCCTACAATGAGCAGTTCTTC.

This rearrangement joins TRBV9 to TRBJ1-2, with D possibly TRBD1 on 5 matching bases. V gave up 0 bases and J gave up 0 bases, with 15 bases separating them. Per the germline V gene, CDR1 is SGDLS and CDR2 is YYNGEE. The CDR3 consists of 17 residues. The DNA of the CDR3 is TGTGCCAGCAGCGTAGGGGCAGTCCCGACAGCTAACTATGGCTACACCTTC. This codes for CASSVGAVPTANYGYTF.

V usage is TRBV30 and J usage is TRBJ1-2; D is ambiguous. The germline V and J ends were trimmed by 1 base and 11 bases, with 11 bases remaining between them. This CDR3 is 11 amino acids long. The germline V gene has CDR1 GTSNPN and CDR2 SVGIG (reference sequence). CDR3 loop: CAWSGLAYYTF. The CDR3 bases are TGTGCCTGGAGTGGATTAGCCTATTACACCTTC.

The CDR3 coding sequence is TGTGCCAGCAGCGGTAGCGGGAGCCCGGGTTGGGAGCAGTTCTTC. Translation: CASSGSGSPGWEQFF. The rearrangement links TRBV13 to TRBJ2-1, with 9 bases lining up with TRBD2. Per the germline V gene, CDR1 is PRHDT and CDR2 is FYEKMQ (reference sequence). V shed 5 bases and J 10 bases; nucleotides not matched to a gene: 12. The CDR3 length is 15 residues.

The CDR3 is CASSANTGGPYEQYF. For the CDR3, the DNA is TGTGCCAGCAGCGCCAATACAGGGGGCCCCTACGAGCAGTACTTC. V and J are TRBV9 and TRBJ2-7; 9 bases fit TRBD1. V lost 3 bases and J lost 2; bases outside the gene matches: 6. The germline V gene encodes CDR1 SGDLS and CDR2 YYNGEE. The CDR3 sequence is 15 residues long.

This clone was picked up a small number of times. This sequence joins TRBV5-1 and TRBJ1-1; no firm D call. Deletions cut 0 bases from V and 0 bases from J, with 3 bases between. This CDR3 region has 13 residues. CDR1 and CDR2 (germline): SGHRS, YFSETQ. This CDR3 is CASSLALNTEAFF. In DNA, the CDR3 is TGCGCCAGCAGCTTGGCTCTGAACACTGAAGCTTTCTTT.

V is TRBV5-1 and J is TRBJ2-2; TRBD2 aligns across 11 bases. The length of the CDR3 is 17 residues. CDR1 is SGHRS, CDR2 YFSETQ, per germline. The trim removed 0 bases at V and 3 bases at J, leaving 4 bases unmatched. The CDR3 loop is CASSLGLAGSYTGELFF. The DNA of the CDR3 is TGCGCCAGCAGCTTGGGACTAGCGGGATCGTACACCGGGGAGCTGTTTTTT.